Listed below are T cell receptor beta chains from one sample, sequenced in a study of Ad26.COV2.S vaccination and SARS-CoV-2 variants. Assay used: immunoSEQ multiplex PCR; TCRdb lists only in-frame clones, some missing. The sample consists of 250,000 to 300,000 clones, around 87% of them appearing once. The sample consisted of peripheral blood, taken in a trial of Ad26.COV2.S vaccine versus placebo. Source of these receptors: a person between 18 and 60 years old who received the Ad26.COV2.S COVID-19 vaccine or a placebo. The CDR3 runs from the conserved cysteine through the conserved F or W. A D gene is named only where the DNA matches it firmly. Not all rows give a size; the values are once, few, many and, for expanded clones, a class.

J	V	size	D	DNA	CDR3
TRBJ2-5	TRBV2	.	.	TGTGCCAGCGGCCTGGGAGACTCAGGGGCCCAGTACTTC	CASGLGDSGAQYF
TRBJ2-7	TRBV19	.	TRBD2	TGTGCCAGTAGTATTCCAGCGGGGGGATCCTACGAGCAGTACTTC	CASSIPAGGSYEQYF
TRBJ1-2	TRBV6-5	.	TRBD1	TGTGCCAGCAGTTACGGATTGAGACAGGGGTATGGCTACACCTTC	CASSYGLRQGYGYTF
TRBJ1-5	TRBV20-1	.	.	TGCAGTGCTAGTAGGTCGGGTAATCAGCCCCAGCATTTT	CSASRSGNQPQHF
TRBJ1-1	TRBV3-1/TRBV3-2	.	.	TGTGCCAGCAGCGTTCGGTGGGACACTGAAGCTTTCTTT	CASSVRWDTEAFF
TRBJ2-5	TRBV4-1	once	.	TGCGCCAGCAGCCAAGTCCGACGGACTCGAGGGACCCAGTACTTC	CASSQVRRTRGTQYF
TRBJ1-5	TRBV6-1	.	TRBD1	TGTGCCAGCAGTGAATTTAGGACAGGGATCGGTCAGCCCCAGCATTTT	CASSEFRTGIGQPQHF
TRBJ2-7	TRBV9	.	.	TGTGCCAGCAGCGTAGGGTGGGGGTCGGGCTACGAGCAGTACTTC	CASSVGWGSGYEQYF
TRBJ2-7	TRBV6-6	.	.	TGTGCCAGCAGTTACCATAAGCCAGCGGGCGAAGGTGAGCAGTACTTC	CASSYHKPAGEGEQYF
TRBJ1-5	TRBV19	.	.	TGTGCCAGTAGTATAGCGGCAGGTGCCAATCAGCCCCAGCATTTT	CASSIAAGANQPQHF
TRBJ2-3	TRBV6-5	.	.	TGTGCCAGCAGTTACGGGGACACCCGGGATACGCAGTATTTT	CASSYGDTRDTQYF
TRBJ2-6	TRBV5-4	.	.	TGTGCCAGCAGGGCGGCTAGCTCTGGGGCCAACGTCCTGACTTTC	CASRAASSGANVLTF
TRBJ1-1	TRBV6-5	.	.	TGTGCCAGCAGTTCCCCCGGGGGATGGACTGAAGCTTTCTTT	CASSSPGGWTEAFF
TRBJ1-2	TRBV25-1	.	.	TGTGCCAGCCTCGATCGTGCCAGGGATGGCTACACCTTC	CASLDRARDGYTF
TRBJ2-3	TRBV5-1	.	.	TGCGCCAGCAGCTTGGCCGCCGGATCTGCCAGTAGCACAGATACGCAGTATTTT	CASSLAAGSASSTDTQYF
TRBJ2-7	TRBV7-2	.	TRBD2	TGTGCCAGCAGCGGGGGACTAGCGGGATTGTACCACGAGCAGTACTTC	CASSGGLAGLYHEQYF
TRBJ2-7	TRBV6-5	.	TRBD2	TGTGCCAGCTCCCATAGCGGGGGAGGATACGAGCAGTACTTC	CASSHSGGGYEQYF
TRBJ1-2	TRBV5-8	.	TRBD1	TGTGCCAGCAGCTTAATAGGACAGGGGGCGGAAGGCTACACCTTC	CASSLIGQGAEGYTF
TRBJ2-7	TRBV7-6	few	TRBD1	TGTGCCAGCAGCTTACGCACAGGGGTTGGCGAGCAGTACTTC	CASSLRTGVGEQYF
TRBJ2-1	TRBV6-2/TRBV6-3	.	.	TGTGCCAGCAGTTACTCGTCGGGTGGTGAGCAGTTCTTC	CASSYSSGGEQFF
TRBJ2-7	TRBV10-1	few	TRBD1	TGCGCCAGCAGTCGGGGACAGACCTACGAGCAGTACTTC	CASSRGQTYEQYF
TRBJ1-1	TRBV20-1	.	.	TGCAGTGGACGAGGGGACCGCGAAGCTTTCTTT	CSGRGDREAFF
TRBJ2-4	TRBV15	.	.	TGTGCCACCAGCAGAGATGCCAAAAACATTCAGTACTTC	CATSRDAKNIQYF
TRBJ1-2	TRBV5-4	.	.	TGTGCCAGCAGCCCCGACAGTAGCTATGGCTACACCTTC	CASSPDSSYGYTF
TRBJ1-3	TRBV5-4	.	.	TGTGCCAGCAGCTTGGGGGAGACCCTAGGAAACACCATATATTTT	CASSLGETLGNTIYF
TRBJ2-3	TRBV7-3	.	TRBD2	TGTGCCAGCAGCCCTAGCGGGGGGTCAGCAGATACGCAGTATTTT	CASSPSGGSADTQYF
TRBJ1-6	TRBV3-1/TRBV3-2	.	TRBD1	TGTGCCAGCAGCCAAGGGACAGGGGAAAATTCACCCCTCCACTTT	CASSQGTGENSPLHF
TRBJ2-7	TRBV6-6	.	.	TGTGCCAGCAGCCCCGGGCCCCCCGGCGAGCAGTACTTC	CASSPGPPGEQYF
TRBJ1-5	TRBV28	.	.	TGTGCCAGCAGTCTTAACAGGGTACAGCCCCAGCATTTT	CASSLNRVQPQHF
TRBJ1-1	TRBV3-1/TRBV3-2	.	.	TGTGCCAGCAGCTCTCGACCGAACACTGAAGCTTTCTTT	CASSSRPNTEAFF
TRBJ1-2	TRBV6-5	few	TRBD1	TGTGCCAGCAGTTACTACACAGACAGGGGCGATGGCTACACCTTC	CASSYYTDRGDGYTF
TRBJ1-4	TRBV7-2	.	.	TGTGCCAGCAGCTCGGGACGGAGTAATGAAAAACTGTTTTTT	CASSSGRSNEKLFF
TRBJ2-4	TRBV25-1	.	.	TGTGCCAGCAGTGACTATACCGGGGCCAAAAACATTCAGTACTTC	CASSDYTGAKNIQYF
TRBJ2-7	TRBV19	.	.	TGTGCCAGTAGTATAGATCGGGGGACACCATTTTACGAGCAGTACTTC	CASSIDRGTPFYEQYF
TRBJ1-6	TRBV6-5	.	.	TGTGCCAGCGGGGCAGAATACAATTCACCCCTCCACTTT	CASGAEYNSPLHF
TRBJ1-1	TRBV30	.	TRBD1	TGTGCCTGGAGTGGGACAGGGCCTGAAGCTTTCTTT	CAWSGTGPEAFF
TRBJ2-1	TRBV2	.	.	TGTGCCAGCAGTGTTGGGATCTACAATGAGCAGTTCTTC	CASSVGIYNEQFF
TRBJ2-1	TRBV4-2	few	TRBD2	TGTGCCAGCAGCCAACTTGGGACTAGCTCCTACAATGAGCAGTTCTTC	CASSQLGTSSYNEQFF
TRBJ1-6	TRBV19	.	TRBD1	TGTGCCAGTAGTCTACAGGGGAGCTCACCCCTCCACTTT	CASSLQGSSPLHF
TRBJ1-6	TRBV6-5	.	TRBD1	TGTGCCAGCTTGCCGGACAGGGTGTCTTCACCCCTCCACTTT	CASLPDRVSSPLHF
TRBJ1-5	TRBV7-2	.	.	TGTGCCAGCAGCTTAGCATGGCAGAATCAGCCCCAGCATTTT	CASSLAWQNQPQHF
TRBJ1-2	TRBV12-3/TRBV12-4	.	.	TGTGCCAGCAGTTTTGGCAGTAACTATGGCTACACCTTC	CASSFGSNYGYTF
TRBJ1-3	TRBV30	once	TRBD1	TGTGCCTGGAGTGTCCCGGGACAGGGGGCTTATGGAAACACCATATATTTT	CAWSVPGQGAYGNTIYF
TRBJ1-1	TRBV7-9	few	.	TGTGCCAGCAGCCTACTAGGTGACACTGAAGCTTTCTTT	CASSLLGDTEAFF
TRBJ2-5	TRBV30	.	.	TGTGCCTGGAGTCGACGGCAAGAGACCCAGTACTTC	CAWSRRQETQYF
TRBJ1-4	TRBV9	.	.	TGTGCCAGCAGCGTAGCTCAGGGATTCGAAAAACTGTTTTTT	CASSVAQGFEKLFF
TRBJ2-1	TRBV19	.	TRBD1	TGTGCCAGTAGTATGTGGGGACAGGGTTCTCTCCGCAATGAGCAGTTCTTC	CASSMWGQGSLRNEQFF